A single sample is the source of the 25 T cell receptor beta chains below, sequenced in a study. TCRdb itself ran the RT-PCR reads through MiXCR, one entry per CDR3 protein. The sample includes about 680,000 distinct CDR3 sequences, 13% to 15% of them seen just once. What was sequenced was memory CD4+ T cells from blood. The origin of the receptors is a female donor in good health, serving as a healthy control.

This clonotype showed up just a few times. This chain uses TRBV27 with TRBJ2-1; TRBD1 or TRBD2 may be the D gene (5 bases each). This CDR3 has 17 residues. V lost 5 bases and J lost 0, with 17 bases in between. Germline V gene lookup returns CDR1 MNHEY and CDR2 SMNVEV (reference sequence). Here the CDR3 reads CASSPNSGTSSYNEQFF. The CDR3 DNA reads as TGTGCCAGCAGTCCAAATTCAGGGACGAGCTCCTACAATGAGCAGTTCTTC.

This clonotype appeared many times. The CDR3 DNA reads TGTGCCAGCAGCTTAAAAGCGAGGACAGATACGCAGTATTTT. This translates into CASSLKARTDTQYF. V is TRBV7-2 and J is TRBJ2-3; no clear D gene. Trimming took off 2 bases at V and 3 bases at J, with 9 bases between the two ends. The germline CDR1 and CDR2 sequences are SGHTA and FQGNSA. There are 14 residues in the CDR3.

This chain connects TRBV27 to TRBJ1-2, with 9 positions matching TRBD1. The CDR3 extends over 15 amino acids. V trimming: 5 bases; J trimming: 3 bases; junction bases outside the gene matches: 7. Looked up from germline, CDR1 is MNHEY and CDR2 is SMNVEV (reference sequence). CDR3 loop: CASSRWDRADYGYTF. The CDR3 region has the DNA TGTGCCAGCAGTAGGTGGGACAGGGCCGACTATGGCTACACCTTC.

This clonotype was detected many times. CDR3 DNA: TGTGCCAGCAGCTACGGCCATAACTATGGCTACACCTTC. Its protein is CASSYGHNYGYTF. J is TRBJ1-2 and V is TRBV12-3 or TRBV12-4; no definite D call. The CDR3 runs 13 residues. Trimming removed 6 bases from V and 1 base from J, with 9 bases in between.

The CDR3 region is CASNKEGLTEAFF. As DNA, the CDR3 is TGTGCCAGCAATAAGGAGGGGTTAACTGAAGCTTTCTTT. The chain couples TRBV2 to TRBJ1-1, with TRBD1 as a possible D gene (5 bases). Germline-derived CDR1 and CDR2 are SNHLY and FYNNEI. The CDR3 spans 13 residues. V gave up 7 bases and J gave up 5 bases, with 14 bases separating them.

Many counts were recorded for this clonotype. The rearrangement uses TRBV10-3 and TRBJ2-5; possibly TRBD2 for D (6 bases). The CDR3 has 15 amino acids. The germline V gene encodes CDR1 ENHRY and CDR2 SYGVKD. The V end lost 2 bases, the J end lost 5 bases, and 15 bases lay between the germline ends. CDR3 loop: CAISEARGMVETQYF. CDR3 sequence (DNA): TGTGCCATCAGTGAGGCACGGGGGATGGTGGAGACCCAGTACTTC.

The chain uses TRBV12-3 or TRBV12-4 and TRBJ1-4, with D possibly TRBD1 on 6 matching bases. The CDR3 loop spans 13 amino acids. V lost 0 bases, J lost 12 bases, and 11 bases lay in between. CDR3 in DNA: TGTGCCAGCAGTTTAGCGTCCAGGGGAGAACTGTTTTTT. This sequence encodes CASSLASRGELFF.

At least ten counts were recorded for this clonotype. V usage is TRBV6-5 and J usage is TRBJ2-1; TRBD1 matches at 7 bases. The CDR3 length is 16 residues. The V gene end was trimmed by 2 bases and the J gene end by 3 bases; junction bases not matched to a gene: 7. From germline, CDR1 is MNHEY and CDR2 SVGAGI. CDR3 region: CASSYTPGQYYNEQFF. The DNA of the CDR3 is TGTGCCAGCAGTTACACCCCGGGACAGTACTACAATGAGCAGTTCTTC.

This clonotype has a count of ten or more. The chain uses TRBV7-6 and TRBJ1-4; 7 nucleotides agree with TRBD1. CDR3 length: 17 residues. The ends lost 5 bases at V and 0 bases at J; junction bases unmatched: 9. Per germline, CDR1 SGHVS and CDR2 FNYEAQ. DNA for the CDR3: TGTGCCAGCAGCCCAGGACAGGCTTTGGCAACTAATGAAAAACTGTTTTTT. Its protein is CASSPGQALATNEKLFF.

This clonotype was counted between two and nine times. J is TRBJ2-6 and V is TRBV2; D is uncertain. This CDR3 is 16 amino acids long. Trimming removed 7 bases at V and 1 base at J, with 14 bases between. Germline lookup yields CDR1 SNHLY and CDR2 FYNNEI. Written as DNA, the CDR3 is TGTGCCAGCATGACCGGAATCTTTTCTGGGGCCAACGTCCTGACTTTC. It specifies CASMTGIFSGANVLTF.

This clonotype was counted many times. The chain couples TRBV9 to TRBJ2-7, with 8 bases lining up with TRBD1. This CDR3 comprises 14 residues. Germline CDR1 SGDLS, CDR2 YYNGEE. Trimming at V came to 4 bases and at J to 2 bases, leaving 5 bases not matched to a gene. CDR3 loop: CASSQGQATYEQYF. The CDR3 DNA is TGTGCCAGCAGCCAGGGACAGGCCACCTACGAGCAGTACTTC. The variable domain in full, with the rest retrieved from reference TRBV9 and TRBJ2-7, is DSGVTQTPKHLITATGQRVTLRCSPRSGDLSVYWYQQSLDQGLQFLIQYYNGEERAKGNILERFSAQQFPDLHSELNLSSLELGDSALYFCASSQGQATYEQYFGPGTRLTVT.

This clonotype was seen a handful of times. The rearrangement joins TRBV7-9 to TRBJ1-5; possible D gene TRBD1, 5 bases. Germline-derived CDR1 and CDR2 are SEHNR and FQNEAQ (reference sequence). The length of the CDR3 is 15 residues. With 1 base removed from V and 4 bases from J, the gap between germline ends came to 11 bases. The CDR3 spells CASSLGGRENQPQHF. DNA of the CDR3: TGTGCCAGCAGCTTAGGTGGCAGGGAGAATCAGCCCCAGCATTTT.

The chain joins TRBV20-1 to TRBJ1-2; maybe TRBD1 (6 bases). The germline V gene encodes CDR1 DFQATT and CDR2 SNEGSKA (reference sequence). Trimming stripped 6 bases from V and 4 bases from J, with 18 bases between. This CDR3 is built from 14 residues. The CDR3 nucleotides read TGCAGTGCCGGAGAGGGGGGTTCTAGCTATGGCTACACCTTC. As protein: CSAGEGGSSYGYTF.

The rearrangement joins TRBV19 to TRBJ2-7, with D possibly being TRBD2 (5 bases). The CDR3 spans 13 residues. Trimming pared 0 bases from V and 2 bases from J, leaving 5 bases between. The V gene's germline CDR1 is LNHDA and CDR2 SQIVND (reference sequence). CDR3 in amino acids: CASSIDGTYEQYF. The CDR3 DNA reads as TGTGCCAGTAGTATAGACGGGACCTACGAGCAGTACTTC.

CDR3 sequence (DNA): TGTGCCAGCAGTTTACTCGAGGACCCACGCTCCTACAATGAGCAGTTCTTC. This gives the protein CASSLLEDPRSYNEQFF. The chain recombines TRBV27 with TRBJ2-1; no clear D. The CDR3 has 17 residues. Germline V gene lookup returns CDR1 MNHEY and CDR2 SMNVEV (reference sequence). Trimming stripped 2 bases from V and 0 bases from J, with 14 bases between.

This clonotype was counted at least ten times. The chain carries TRBV5-1 and TRBJ2-1; D might be TRBD2 (6 bases). The V end lost 3 bases, the J end lost 8 bases, and 15 bases lay between the germline ends. CDR3 length: 14 residues. CDR1 and CDR2 (germline): SGHRS, YFSETQ. The CDR3, as DNA: TGCGCCAGCAGCTCGACTAGATCCGGTTATGAGCAGTTCTTC. Protein: CASSSTRSGYEQFF.

This clonotype was seen more than once but under ten times. The rearrangement links TRBV7-2 to TRBJ2-3; perhaps D is TRBD1 or TRBD2 (5 bases each). There are 15 residues in the CDR3. The germline V gene has CDR1 SGHTA and CDR2 FQGNSA. Trimming left V 4 bases short and J 3 bases short, with 14 bases between. In DNA form, the CDR3 reads TGTGCCAGCAGCTCGGGACCGGGCGAGACAGATACGCAGTATTTT. Amino acids: CASSSGPGETDTQYF.

This clonotype was seen only a few times. The genes are TRBV7-2 and TRBJ1-4; possibly TRBD1 for D (6 bases). The CDR3 spans 14 residues. Germline lookup yields CDR1 SGHTA and CDR2 FQGNSA. Trimming removed 5 bases from V and 4 bases from J, with 11 bases in between. The DNA of the CDR3 is TGTGCCAGCAGCCAGGACAGAGATAATGAAAAACTGTTTTTT. Residues: CASSQDRDNEKLFF.

This clonotype was counted only a few times. The V and J genes are TRBV7-3 and TRBJ2-7; the D gene is possibly TRBD1 (5 bases). This CDR3 spans 15 amino acids. CDR1 is SGHTA, CDR2 FQGTGA, per germline. V lost 2 bases and J 6 bases, leaving 17 bases between the germline ends. The DNA of the CDR3 is TGTGCCAGCAGCTTAGCCGAGACCAGGGTGACCGAGCAGTACTTC. Residues: CASSLAETRVTEQYF.

This clonotype turned up a few times. The chain is built from TRBV28 and TRBJ2-7; D uncertain. The germline V gene encodes CDR1 MDHEN and CDR2 SYDVKM. Trimming stripped 3 bases from V and 5 bases from J, with 8 bases between. This CDR3 is 12 amino acids long. The CDR3 here is CASSFPTNEQYF. The CDR3 nucleotides are TGTGCCAGCAGTTTCCCAACTAACGAGCAGTACTTC.

The rearrangement joins TRBV5-1 to TRBJ1-3, with TRBD1 matching over 7 bases. Germline CDR1 SGHRS, CDR2 YFSETQ. The CDR3 extends over 16 amino acids. The junction had 8 bases not matched to a gene; V was cut back by 5 bases and J by 0 bases. CDR3 amino acids: CASSTAGQNSGNTIYF. CDR3 nucleotides: TGCGCCAGCAGTACGGCGGGACAGAACTCTGGAAACACCATATATTTT.

About this clonotype itself: A much bigger clone sits one base away, suggesting this may be a read error. The chain combines TRBV6-5 with TRBJ1-2; 8 bases match TRBD1. The germline gives CDR1 MNHEY, CDR2 SVGAGI. This CDR3 spans 15 amino acids. The CDR3 is CASSHRDRFNYGYIF. The DNA for the CDR3 is TGTGCCAGCAGCCACCGGGACAGGTTTAACTATGGCTACATCTTC.

The table lists this clonotype with many counts. This chain connects TRBV7-4 to TRBJ2-7; D is unclear. The CDR3 is 14 amino acids. CDR1 and CDR2 from the germline V gene are SGHVT and SQSDAQ. V was shortened by 11 bases and J by 0 bases, with 17 bases between the two germline ends. The CDR3 DNA follows: TGTGCCGGGTGTCGTTGTGGCGTCTCCTACGAGCAGTACTTC. Its protein is CAGCRCGVSYEQYF.

The chain is built from TRBV20-1 and TRBJ2-1; 9 bases match TRBD2. Germline trimming cut 5 bases from V and 8 bases from J; bases unmatched to any gene: 13. This CDR3 contains 15 residues. Germline V CDR1 and CDR2: DFQATT, SNEGSKA (reference sequence). The CDR3: CSAPQTSGGGHEQFF. CDR3 nucleotides: TGCAGTGCTCCCCAGACTAGCGGAGGGGGTCATGAGCAGTTCTTC.

This rearrangement joins TRBV5-6 to TRBJ2-7, with D maybe TRBD1 (6 bases). The CDR3 totals 15 residues. CDR1 and CDR2 (germline): SGHDT, YYEEEE. The V end lost 3 bases, the J end lost 4 bases, and 17 bases lay between the germline ends. CDR3: CASSSNPDRFYEQYF. As DNA, the CDR3 is TGTGCCAGCAGCTCGAACCCGGACAGATTTTACGAGCAGTACTTC.